Below, 3 T cell receptor beta chains from the same sample are listed, as sequenced in a study of response to subunit inactivated influenza vaccine. TCRdb reprocessed the RT-PCR reads with MiXCR, giving one entry per CDR3 protein. The table includes some 800,000 distinct CDR3 sequences, approximately 21% detected once. The sample was PBMCs from blood, taken around 5 days after vaccination. The receptors here all came from a man aged 45-60 years who received an inactivated influenza vaccine.

This clonotype was counted a few times. The chain joins TRBV10-2 to TRBJ1-1; a weak D match, TRBD1 (6 bases). V dropped 7 bases and J dropped 1 base, with 10 bases sitting between them. This CDR3 comprises 13 residues. Germline CDR1 WSHSY, CDR2 SAAADI. The CDR3 sequence: CASNNRENTEAFF. DNA of the CDR3: TGCGCCAGCAACAACAGGGAGAACACTGAAGCTTTCTTT.

The chain carries TRBV7-2 and TRBJ1-6; D not resolved. Trimming took off 2 bases at V and 7 bases at J, with 12 bases between the two ends. CDR3 length: 15 residues. Germline CDR1 SGHTA, CDR2 FQGNSA. CDR3: CASSLSEQLNSPLHF. The DNA of the CDR3 is TGTGCCAGCAGCTTATCAGAACAGTTAAATTCACCCCTCCACTTT.

This clonotype appeared a few times. V usage is TRBV15 and J usage is TRBJ2-5, with 7 bases lining up with TRBD1. V dropped 6 bases and J dropped 5; count of bases not matched to a gene: 15. The CDR3 runs to 16 residues. The V gene's germline CDR1 is LNHNV and CDR2 YYDKDF (reference sequence). This chain's CDR3 is CATRMRQGLGRETQYF. The CDR3 region has the DNA TGTGCCACCAGGATGAGACAGGGTTTAGGGCGGGAGACCCAGTACTTC.